The 27 T cell receptor beta chains below were found in one sample sequenced in a study of shared clonotypes between healthy human individuals. CD45RO-negative CD8 cells positively selected for CCR7 made up the naive population, which excluded terminally differentiated effector memory CD45RA+ cells. Measured with immunoSEQ multiplex PCR; TCRdb has only the in-frame clones, and not every one. This table holds about 2 million clones, approximately 95% found once. Material: naive CD8+ T cells sorted from blood. Receptor source: a man aged 18-30 years in good health.

This clone was seen once. The chain carries TRBV11-2 and TRBJ2-1; 9 positions match TRBD2. V trimming: 4 bases; J trimming: 13 bases; junction bases outside the gene matches: 5. Germline lookup yields CDR1 SGHAT and CDR2 FQNNGV. The CDR3 has 12 amino acids. The CDR3 loop reads CASSSVAGEQFF. Written as DNA, the CDR3 is TGTGCCAGCAGCTCTGTAGCGGGGGAACAGTTCTTC.

The chain has TRBV9 and TRBJ2-3; D not resolved. This CDR3 is 13 amino acids long. Germline V gene data show CDR1 as SGDLS and CDR2 as YYNGEE. V was pared by 6 bases and J by 0 bases, with 8 bases between. Written as DNA, the CDR3 is TGTGCCAGCAACTTGGACAGCACAGATACGCAGTATTTT. It is translated as CASNLDSTDTQYF.

This clone was seen a handful of times. CDR3 DNA sequence: TGTGCCAGCAGCGAGGGTATGGGTACATACGAAAAACTGTTTTTT. It encodes CASSEGMGTYEKLFF. The chain joins TRBV2 to TRBJ1-4, with unresolved D. The CDR3 loop spans 15 amino acids. V lost 6 bases, J lost 8 bases, and 19 bases lay in between. CDR1 and CDR2 (germline): SNHLY, FYNNEI.

The rearrangement links TRBV7-2 to TRBJ2-7; TRBD2 matches at 8 bases. V trimming: 5 bases; J trimming: 6 bases; junction bases outside the gene matches: 12. Germline V lookup: CDR1 SGHTA, CDR2 FQGNSA. This CDR3 region has 15 residues. The CDR3 DNA follows: TGTGCCAGCAGCCCAGCAGCGGGAGCCCGGTCCGAGCAGTACTTC. The encoded protein is CASSPAAGARSEQYF.

The chain is built from TRBV4-1 and TRBJ2-7, with D perhaps TRBD1 (6 bases). The CDR3 consists of 15 residues. CDR1 MGHRA and CDR2 YSYEKL come from the germline V gene. Trimming removed 1 base at V and 7 bases at J, with 17 bases between. The CDR3 loop reads CASSQVGQGMEEQYF. CDR3 in DNA: TGCGCCAGCAGCCAAGTGGGGCAGGGGATGGAAGAGCAGTACTTC.

The chain combines TRBV27 with TRBJ1-2, with D hard to call. Germline V gene lookup returns CDR1 MNHEY and CDR2 SMNVEV (reference sequence). V lost 0 bases to trimming and J lost 1 base, with 9 bases between them. CDR3 length equals 15 residues. CDR3 residues: CASSLSGIFNYGYTF. The CDR3 DNA sequence: TGTGCCAGCAGTTTATCCGGGATTTTTAACTATGGCTACACCTTC.

The V gene is TRBV7-2, the J gene TRBJ2-7; 9 positions agree with TRBD1. CDR3 length: 14 amino acids. CDR1 SGHTA and CDR2 FQGNSA come from the germline V gene. Germline trimming cut 3 bases from V and 3 bases from J; bases unmatched to any gene: 3. The CDR3 bases are TGTGCCAGCAGCTTCGACAGGGGGGGCTACGAGCAGTACTTC. Its protein is CASSFDRGGYEQYF.

The V and J genes are TRBV6-4 and TRBJ2-3; 8 nucleotides line up with TRBD2. Per the germline V gene, CDR1 is MRHNA and CDR2 is SNTAGT. The CDR3 is made up of 15 amino acids. The junction had 6 bases not matched to a gene; V was cut back by 3 bases and J by 4 bases. CDR3 nucleotide sequence: TGTGCCAGCAGTGAGCGGGGGGCCCCGTCAGATACGCAGTATTTT. Amino acids: CASSERGAPSDTQYF.

This chain connects TRBV7-7 to TRBJ2-2; D is perhaps TRBD1 (5 bases). Germline V gene sequence: CDR1 SSHAT, CDR2 FNYEAQ (reference sequence). CDR3 length: 15 residues. V was pared by 5 bases and J by 8 bases, with 18 bases between. In nucleotides, the CDR3 is TGTGCCAGCAGCCCACTGACAGATTTTAGGGGGGAGCTGTTTTTT. It encodes CASSPLTDFRGELFF. Supplemented by reference TRBV7-7 and TRBJ2-2, the full variable domain reads GAGVSQSPRYKVTKRGQDVTLRCDPISSHATLYWYQQALGQGPEFLTYFNYEAQPDKSGLPSDRFSAERPEGSISTLTIQRTEQRDSAMYRCASSPLTDFRGELFFGEGSRLTVL.

This chain uses TRBV28 with TRBJ1-4, with D hard to call. CDR1 MDHEN and CDR2 SYDVKM come from the germline V gene. V was trimmed by 2 bases and J by 11 bases, leaving 6 bases between them. The CDR3 has 11 amino acids. CDR3 sequence (DNA): TGTGCCAGCAGTTTAGCCGGGAAACTGTTTTTT. It yields the protein CASSLAGKLFF.

V is TRBV2 and J is TRBJ2-7; 11 bases are a match to TRBD1. The V gene's germline CDR1 is SNHLY and CDR2 FYNNEI. The CDR3 spans 15 residues. With 7 bases clipped from V and 3 bases from J, the junction kept 8 bases outside the gene matches. CDR3 in DNA: TGTGCCAGCAAGGGACAGGGGGGATGGGGCTACGAGCAGTACTTC. This sequence encodes CASKGQGGWGYEQYF.

Notes on this clone: Other DNA sequences in this specimen translate into the identical CDR3. The CDR3 DNA reads as TGTGCCAGCAGCTTAGGGGACAGCCCCTATGGCTACACCTTC. It specifies CASSLGDSPYGYTF. The genes are TRBV7-9 and TRBJ1-2; 7 bases are a match to TRBD1. CDR3 length: 14 amino acids. CDR1 is SEHNR and CDR2 is FQNEAQ in the germline V gene (reference sequence). The V segment lost 1 base and the J segment 4 bases; nucleotides outside the gene matches: 3.

The rearrangement links TRBV7-8 to TRBJ2-7, with TRBD1 identical over 10 bases. Germline CDR1 is SGHVS and CDR2 is FQNEAQ. The V and J ends lost 4 bases and 3 bases, in that order; junction bases with no gene match: 6. CDR3 length: 15 amino acids. The CDR3 loop is CASSSDRGYYYEQYF. DNA of the CDR3: TGTGCCAGCAGCTCGGACAGGGGGTATTACTACGAGCAGTACTTC.

The chain has TRBV7-9 and TRBJ2-3; no definite D call. V was cut by 2 bases and J by 6 bases, with 6 bases left in between. CDR1 and CDR2 from the germline V gene are SEHNR and FQNEAQ (reference sequence). This CDR3 contains 12 residues. The CDR3 nucleotides read TGTGCCAGCAGCTTATATCCGGATACGCAGTATTTT. It translates to CASSLYPDTQYF.

The chain couples TRBV5-4 to TRBJ1-4; D is unclear. V was shortened by 4 bases and J by 8 bases, with 12 bases between the two germline ends. The CDR3 has 13 amino acids. Germline values: CDR1 SGHNT, CDR2 YYREEE (reference sequence). The CDR3 DNA sequence: TGTGCCAGCAGCCCAAATTTCGGAGAAAAACTGTTTTTT. This sequence encodes CASSPNFGEKLFF.

The chain combines TRBV6-6 with TRBJ2-7, with a weak D call TRBD2 (6 bases). The V gene's germline CDR1 is MNHNY and CDR2 SVGAGI (reference sequence). The CDR3 runs 14 residues. V was cut by 2 bases and J by 6 bases, with 14 bases left in between. CDR3 residues: CASSYPGLAPEQYF. DNA of the CDR3: TGTGCCAGCAGTTACCCGGGACTGGCGCCCGAGCAGTACTTC.

The chain employs TRBV30 and TRBJ2-3; 7 bases match TRBD1. The CDR3 loop spans 15 amino acids. Germline V gene data show CDR1 as GTSNPN and CDR2 as SVGIG (reference sequence). After removal of 0 bases from V and 4 bases from J, the junction contained 7 bases not matched to a gene. In DNA, the CDR3 is TGTGCCTGGAGTGTCACAGGGGCGGCGGCAGATACGCAGTATTTT. Its protein product is CAWSVTGAAADTQYF.

This chain's CDR3 is CSAWTLTTDTQYF. The DNA of the CDR3 is TGCAGCGCCTGGACGTTGACCACAGATACGCAGTATTTT. The genes are TRBV29-1 and TRBJ2-3; the D is unclear. CDR1 and CDR2 from the germline V gene are SQVTM and ANQGSEA. Between the trimmed V and J ends, which lost 7 bases and 2 bases, there was a span of 13 bases. CDR3 length: 13 residues.

The chain couples TRBV7-9 to TRBJ2-7, with D perhaps matching TRBD1 or TRBD2 (5 bases each). V lost 2 bases, J lost 2 bases, and 13 bases lay in between. CDR3 size: 15 residues. CDR1 and CDR2 from the germline V gene are SEHNR and FQNEAQ (reference sequence). The CDR3 DNA is TGTGCCAGCAGCTTACCGGGACGGAACCCCTACGAGCAGTACTTC. Residues: CASSLPGRNPYEQYF.

This clone was seen only once. This chain uses TRBV5-6 with TRBJ2-7; either TRBD1 or TRBD2 may supply D (5 bases each). The CDR3 is made up of 17 amino acids. Trimming stripped 0 bases from V and 0 bases from J, with 16 bases between. The germline V gene has CDR1 SGHDT and CDR2 YYEEEE. The CDR3 protein is CASSLADLGTASYEQYF. DNA of the CDR3: TGTGCCAGCAGCTTGGCGGATTTGGGGACGGCCTCCTACGAGCAGTACTTC.

This chain links TRBV4-1 with TRBJ1-1, with 9 bases matching TRBD1. Per the germline V gene, CDR1 is MGHRA and CDR2 is YSYEKL. V lost 5 bases and J lost 5; bases outside the gene matches: 6. The CDR3 totals 14 residues. The CDR3 spells CASSGRQGGTEAFF. For the CDR3, the DNA is TGCGCCAGCAGCGGTCGACAGGGGGGTACTGAAGCTTTCTTT.

This sequence joins TRBV7-9 and TRBJ1-1; D gene unclear. The CDR3 has 15 amino acids. Germline V gene data show CDR1 as SEHNR and CDR2 as FQNEAQ (reference sequence). The germline V and J ends were trimmed by 8 bases and 0 bases, with 16 bases remaining between them. In DNA, the CDR3 is TGTGCCAGCTTTTACAGCGGAATGATGAACACTGAAGCTTTCTTT. Amino acid sequence: CASFYSGMMNTEAFF.

This rearrangement joins TRBV28 to TRBJ1-2, with D perhaps matching TRBD1 (6 bases). Germline lookup yields CDR1 MDHEN and CDR2 SYDVKM. The V end lost 4 bases, the J end lost 4 bases, and 13 bases lay between the germline ends. CDR3 length equals 14 residues. The CDR3 coding sequence is TGTGCCAGCAGTTCAGGGGATGAATTCTATGGCTACACCTTC. Translation: CASSSGDEFYGYTF.

This chain uses TRBV27 with TRBJ1-1; D gene unclear. The length of the CDR3 is 13 residues. Trimming removed 5 bases at V and 4 bases at J, with 11 bases between. CDR1 is MNHEY and CDR2 is SMNVEV in the germline V gene (reference sequence). The CDR3 here is CASSLILTTEAFF. DNA for the CDR3: TGTGCCAGCAGTCTAATTCTTACCACTGAAGCTTTCTTT.

The chain has TRBV2 and TRBJ1-4; 9 bases match TRBD1. Germline V lookup: CDR1 SNHLY, CDR2 FYNNEI. The CDR3 is made up of 14 amino acids. Losses at the gene ends were 6 bases for V and 3 bases for J; bases not matched to a gene: 2. The CDR3: CASRDRGANEKLFF. The CDR3 bases are TGTGCCAGCAGGGACAGGGGTGCTAATGAAAAACTGTTTTTT.

This clone is a singleton in its sample. This chain joins TRBV5-6 and TRBJ2-1, with D unresolved. V lost 0 bases to trimming and J lost 0 bases, with 10 bases between them. This CDR3 has 16 residues. Germline assignment: CDR1 SGHDT and CDR2 YYEEEE. The CDR3 DNA sequence: TGTGCCAGCAGCTTGGAGAAGGTAATCTCCTACAATGAGCAGTTCTTC. Residues: CASSLEKVISYNEQFF.

With respect to this clone: Other DNA sequences from this sample encode an identical CDR3 as well. The chain recombines TRBV6-5 with TRBJ1-1; D is possibly TRBD1 (6 bases). Germline V gives CDR1 MNHEY, CDR2 SVGAGI. V lost 3 bases and J 4 bases, leaving 9 bases between the germline ends. The CDR3 loop spans 13 amino acids. The CDR3 loop is CASSYSRGTEAFF. CDR3 nucleotide sequence: TGTGCCAGCAGTTATTCCAGGGGCACTGAAGCTTTCTTT.